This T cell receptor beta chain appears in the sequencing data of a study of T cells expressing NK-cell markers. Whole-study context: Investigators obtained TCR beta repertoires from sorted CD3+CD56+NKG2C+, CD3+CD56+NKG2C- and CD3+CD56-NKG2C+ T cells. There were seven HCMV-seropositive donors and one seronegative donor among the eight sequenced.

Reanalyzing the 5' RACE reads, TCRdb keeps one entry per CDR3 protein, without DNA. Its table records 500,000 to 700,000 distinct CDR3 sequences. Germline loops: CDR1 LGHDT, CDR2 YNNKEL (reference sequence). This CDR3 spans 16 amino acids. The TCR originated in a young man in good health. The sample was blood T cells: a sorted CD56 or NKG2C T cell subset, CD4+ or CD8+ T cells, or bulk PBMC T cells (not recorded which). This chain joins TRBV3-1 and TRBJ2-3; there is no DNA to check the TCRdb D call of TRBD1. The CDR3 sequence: CASSQPGQASTDTQYF.